The next 19 T cell receptor beta chains were all read from a single sample in a study of shared clonotypes between healthy human individuals. The data were produced by immunoSEQ multiplex PCR, yet TCRdb's version contains in-frame clones alone and is incomplete. The sample contains hundreds of thousands of clones, around 67% of which appear only once. Sample: memory CD4+ T cells sorted from blood. Subset meaning: CD45RA-negative fraction. These receptors originate from a woman in her twenties or thirties in good health.

The sample holds a few counts of this clone. The rearrangement joins TRBV14 to TRBJ1-4; D perhaps matches TRBD1 (6 bases). Germline assignment: CDR1 SGHDN and CDR2 FVKESK. The CDR3 has 15 amino acids. V shed 0 bases and J shed 5 bases, with 10 bases lying between them. The CDR3 loop reads CASSQEYRVNEKLFF. The CDR3, as DNA: TGTGCCAGCAGCCAAGAGTACAGGGTAAATGAAAAACTGTTTTTT.

This clone has a single count. The genes are TRBV25-1 and TRBJ2-7; 10 positions agree with TRBD1. Trimming removed 1 base from V and 7 bases from J; junction bases left unmatched: 7. Germline V gene data show CDR1 as MGHDK and CDR2 as SYGVNS. There are 15 residues in the CDR3. The CDR3 nucleotides read TGTGCCAGCAGTGAATTGAGACAGGGGGCGCAAGAGCAGTACTTC. Its protein is CASSELRQGAQEQYF.

The chain recombines TRBV7-2 with TRBJ2-5; TRBD2 matches 9 bases. Germline V gene sequence: CDR1 SGHTA, CDR2 FQGNSA. Losses at the gene ends were 6 bases for V and 3 bases for J; bases not matched to a gene: 11. There are 16 residues in the CDR3. CDR3 sequence: CASRSNSLAGKETQYF. The CDR3 DNA reads TGTGCCAGCAGAAGTAATAGTCTAGCGGGAAAAGAGACCCAGTACTTC.

V gene TRBV6-1 combines with J gene TRBJ2-7, with D perhaps TRBD2 (5 bases). Germline-derived CDR1 and CDR2 are MNHNS and SASEGT. The ends were cut back, 5 bases at V and 4 bases at J, with 15 bases in the middle. The CDR3 runs to 14 residues. Here the CDR3 DNA reads TGTGCCAGCAGTACCCTCGGCGGGCTTTACGAGCAGTACTTC. Protein sequence: CASSTLGGLYEQYF.

This chain links TRBV28 with TRBJ2-1; D gene unclear. The CDR3 runs 13 residues. Germline V gene sequence: CDR1 MDHEN, CDR2 SYDVKM. The germline V and J ends were trimmed by 6 bases and 3 bases, with 9 bases remaining between them. The CDR3 DNA reads TGTGCCAGCAGGCGCGACAACTACAATGAGCAGTTCTTC. Translating it yields CASRRDNYNEQFF. Variable domain in full (rest from reference TRBV28 and TRBJ2-1): DVKVTQSSRYLVKRTGEKVFLECVQDMDHENMFWYRQDPGLGLRLIYFSYDVKMKEKGDIPEGYSVSREKKERFSLILESASTNQTSMYLCASRRDNYNEQFFGPGTRLTVL.

The gene calls are TRBV19 and TRBJ1-4, with D hard to call. CDR1 and CDR2 from the germline V gene are LNHDA and SQIVND (reference sequence). V dropped 6 bases and J dropped 0 bases, with 14 bases sitting between them. This CDR3 region has 16 residues. CDR3 protein: CASRSQARSTNEKLFF. CDR3 sequence (DNA): TGTGCCAGTAGATCGCAGGCTAGGTCAACTAATGAAAAACTGTTTTTT.

The chain recombines TRBV19 with TRBJ1-2; D is perhaps TRBD1 (6 bases). This CDR3 has 14 residues. Looked up from germline, CDR1 is LNHDA and CDR2 is SQIVND (reference sequence). With 7 bases removed from V and 10 bases from J, the gap between germline ends came to 22 bases. DNA for the CDR3: TGTGCCAGTACCGATGGTGGACAGAAAGTCGACTACACCTTC. This gives the protein CASTDGGQKVDYTF.

This clone was detected many times. This chain connects TRBV5-1 to TRBJ2-7, with 7 bases aligning to TRBD1. Germline assignment: CDR1 SGHRS and CDR2 YFSETQ. The CDR3 totals 13 residues. V lost 4 bases, J lost 2 bases, and 3 bases stayed unmatched. CDR3 sequence reads: CASSRGQTYEQYF. As DNA, the CDR3 is TGCGCCAGCAGCAGGGGACAGACCTACGAGCAGTACTTC.

The genes are TRBV15 and TRBJ2-3, with D unresolved. In germline, CDR1 is LNHNV, CDR2 YYDKDF (reference sequence). V was trimmed by 4 bases and J by 6 bases, leaving 8 bases between them. The CDR3 spans 12 residues. The chain's CDR3 is CATSNWWDTQYF. As DNA, the CDR3 is TGTGCCACCAGCAACTGGTGGGATACGCAGTATTTT.

Worth noting for this clone: This same CDR3 is encoded by further DNA sequences in the sample. V is TRBV5-1 and J is TRBJ1-5, with D possibly TRBD1 on 6 matching bases. The germline gives CDR1 SGHRS, CDR2 YFSETQ. The CDR3 extends over 13 amino acids. Between the trimmed V and J ends, which lost 5 bases and 7 bases, there was a span of 13 bases. In DNA form, the CDR3 reads TGCGCCAGCAGTCCGGACAGAGGACAGCCCCAGCATTTT. Its protein product is CASSPDRGQPQHF.

There are many counts of this clone. The chain has TRBV20-1 and TRBJ2-7; D not resolved. Trimming took 2 bases from V and 7 from J, leaving 9 bases between them. CDR1 and CDR2 from the germline V gene are DFQATT and SNEGSKA (reference sequence). The CDR3 has 11 amino acids. CDR3 coding DNA: TGCAGTGCTAGATATGTCTGGGAGCAGTACTTC. Its protein product is CSARYVWEQYF.

This rearrangement joins TRBV7-2 to TRBJ2-7; 11 bases are shared with TRBD2. Trimming took 5 bases from V and 5 from J; bases not matched to a gene: 14. The CDR3 runs 17 residues. Germline CDR1 and CDR2: SGHTA and FQGNSA. CDR3 loop: CASSLQGTSGSLNEQYF. CDR3 coding DNA: TGTGCCAGCAGCCTACAAGGGACTAGCGGCAGTCTCAACGAGCAGTACTTC.

The chain joins TRBV4-2 to TRBJ2-7; 10 positions match TRBD2. With V trimmed by 1 base and J by 4 bases, 19 bases remained unmatched. Germline CDR1 is LGHNA and CDR2 is YNFKEQ. The CDR3 runs 20 residues. For the CDR3, the DNA is TGTGCCAGCAGCCAAGCAGGGGGGACTAGCGACCAGTTGGGGATTTACGAGCAGTACTTC. Protein product: CASSQAGGTSDQLGIYEQYF.

This clone was seen more than once but under ten times. The rearrangement joins TRBV28 to TRBJ1-4; no definite D call. V was pared by 5 bases and J by 0 bases, with 10 bases between. CDR3 length: 15 residues. The germline V gene has CDR1 MDHEN and CDR2 SYDVKM. CDR3 protein: CASSGGDATNEKLFF. CDR3 DNA sequence: TGTGCCAGCAGTGGAGGTGACGCAACTAATGAAAAACTGTTTTTT. The variable domain in full, with the rest retrieved from reference TRBV28 and TRBJ1-4, is DVKVTQSSRYLVKRTGEKVFLECVQDMDHENMFWYRQDPGLGLRLIYFSYDVKMKEKGDIPEGYSVSREKKERFSLILESASTNQTSMYLCASSGGDATNEKLFFGSGTQLSVL.

The chain joins TRBV6-5 to TRBJ2-7, with D perhaps matching TRBD1 or TRBD2 (6 bases each). The V end lost 7 bases, the J end lost 2 bases, and 12 bases lay between the germline ends. This CDR3 spans 13 amino acids. Germline V gene data show CDR1 as MNHEY and CDR2 as SVGAGI. CDR3 residues: CASTSGAPYEQYF. Written as DNA, the CDR3 is TGTGCCAGCACCTCGGGGGCACCCTACGAGCAGTACTTC.

This clone was found a few times. This sequence joins TRBV5-1 and TRBJ1-1; TRBD1 might be the D (6 bases). With 0 bases removed from V and 2 bases from J, the gap between germline ends came to 11 bases. The CDR3 length is 15 residues. Germline V gene data show CDR1 as SGHRS and CDR2 as YFSETQ. CDR3 coding DNA: TGCGCCAGCAGCTTGGCCGCGGACAGAAACACTGAAGCTTTCTTT. Translated, it gives CASSLAADRNTEAFF.

This sequence joins TRBV19 and TRBJ1-2; D uncertain. In germline, CDR1 is LNHDA, CDR2 SQIVND (reference sequence). Trimming pared 3 bases from V and 4 bases from J, leaving 9 bases between. The CDR3 runs to 13 residues. The CDR3 sequence is CASSMAVSYGYTF. The DNA for the CDR3 is TGTGCCAGTAGTATGGCAGTAAGCTATGGCTACACCTTC.

V is TRBV9 and J is TRBJ2-2; D possibly matches TRBD1 or TRBD2 (5 bases each). The V end lost 2 bases, the J end lost 0 bases, and 8 bases lay between the germline ends. Germline V CDR1 and CDR2: SGDLS, YYNGEE. The CDR3 is 15 residues long. CDR3 sequence reads: CASSVGPPNTGELFF. The CDR3 nucleotides are TGTGCCAGCAGCGTGGGACCCCCGAACACCGGGGAGCTGTTTTTT.

The rearrangement links TRBV27 to TRBJ1-2; 9 nucleotides match TRBD1. Germline assignment: CDR1 MNHEY and CDR2 SMNVEV (reference sequence). The trim removed 6 bases at V and 1 base at J, leaving 9 bases unmatched. This CDR3 has 16 residues. DNA of the CDR3: TGTGCCAGCAGCATAAGACAGGGGGGCATTAACTATGGCTACACCTTC. This codes for CASSIRQGGINYGYTF.